These T cell receptor beta chains were read from a single sample in a study of blood T cells in healthy people across ages. TCRdb ran MiXCR on the 5' RACE reads and lists one entry per CDR3 protein. The data hold approximately 800,000 distinct CDR3 sequences, with about 55% observed a single time. Sequences were obtained from blood. These receptor sequences come from a man at least 80 years old in good health. The CDR3 runs from the conserved cysteine through the conserved F or W. A D gene is named only where the DNA matches it firmly. The size entry is marked missing in some rows and otherwise reads once, few, many or a size class.

size	V	length	J	D	CDR3	DNA
few	TRBV20-1	13	TRBJ1-2	NA	CSASGGIYYGYTF	TGCAGTGCTAGTGGGGGCATCTACTATGGCTACACCTTC
NA	TRBV12-3/TRBV12-4	17	TRBJ2-7	TRBD2	CASSGLKGLAGTYEQYF	TGTGCCAGCAGTGGCCTGAAAGGACTAGCGGGAACTTACGAGCAGTACTTC
NA	TRBV20-1	15	TRBJ1-5	TRBD1	CSASPDRGSNQPQHF	TGCAGTGCTAGCCCCGACAGGGGGTCAAATCAGCCCCAGCATTTT
NA	TRBV5-1	15	TRBJ2-5	NA	CASSLSGDDRETQYF	TGCGCCAGCAGCTTGTCTGGGGACGATCGGGAGACCCAGTACTTC
NA	TRBV27	13	TRBJ1-2	NA	CASSRGQGGGYTF	TGTGCCAGCAGTCGAGGGCAGGGTGGCGGCTACACCTTC
NA	TRBV10-3	15	TRBJ2-7	NA	CAISDVGLQAYEQYF	TGTGCCATCAGTGATGTGGGGCTTCAGGCCTACGAGCAGTACTTC
NA	TRBV12-3/TRBV12-4	13	TRBJ2-1	NA	CASSLLEWGEQFF	TGTGCCAGCAGTTTACTGGAGTGGGGGGAGCAGTTCTTC
NA	TRBV7-9	13	TRBJ2-7	TRBD1	CASSLVDRGEQYF	TGTGCCAGCAGCTTAGTGGACAGGGGTGAGCAGTACTTC
NA	TRBV4-2	14	TRBJ1-2	TRBD1	CASSHAGQGLGYTF	TGTGCCAGCAGCCACGCGGGACAGGGGTTAGGCTACACCTTC
few	TRBV5-5	13	TRBJ1-1	NA	CASSLYANTEAFF	TGTGCCAGCAGCTTGTATGCGAACACTGAAGCTTTCTTT
few	TRBV9	18	TRBJ2-7	TRBD1	CASSVQTGTGVNSNEQYF	TGTGCCAGCAGCGTGCAAACCGGGACAGGGGTAAACTCGAACGAGCAGTACTTC
NA	TRBV12-3/TRBV12-4	14	TRBJ2-5	NA	CASTSSLHVETQYF	TGTGCCAGCACCTCTTCCCTTCACGTAGAGACCCAGTACTTC
NA	TRBV20-1	16	TRBJ2-3	TRBD2	CSARREASGSTDTQYF	TGCAGTGCTCGCCGGGAGGCTAGCGGGAGTACAGATACGCAGTATTTT
once	TRBV3-1	12	TRBJ1-1	NA	CASSLDYTEAFF	TGTGCCAGCAGCCTGGACTACACTGAAGCTTTCTTT
NA	TRBV5-1	14	TRBJ2-3	NA	CASLAGGTTDTQYF	TGCGCCAGCCTTGCTGGCGGGACCACAGATACGCAGTATTTT
NA	TRBV6-1	15	TRBJ2-4	NA	CASSDNRVAKNIQYF	TGTGCCAGCAGTGACAACAGGGTAGCCAAAAACATTCAGTACTTC
few	TRBV27	15	TRBJ2-7	TRBD1	CASSLYSQGVYEQYF	TGTGCCAGCAGTTTATACTCCCAGGGGGTGTACGAGCAGTACTTC
NA	TRBV7-3	15	TRBJ1-2	TRBD1	CASSYTGTGAYGYTF	TGTGCCAGCAGCTATACCGGGACAGGGGCCTATGGCTACACCTTC
NA	TRBV28	16	TRBJ2-4	NA	CASSSLPEQGKNIQYF	TGTGCCAGCAGCTCTCTCCCCGAGCAGGGGAAAAACATTCAGTACTTC
NA	TRBV2	16	TRBJ1-4	TRBD1	CASSPYYRGTNEKLFF	TGTGCCAGCAGTCCCTATTACAGGGGGACTAATGAAAAACTGTTTTTT
NA	TRBV7-3	17	TRBJ2-7	NA	CASSSPDRDSNYNEQYF	TGTGCCAGCAGCTCCCCCGATCGGGACTCTAACTACAATGAGCAGTACTTC
few	TRBV15	17	TRBJ2-4	NA	CATSRGGTSLAKNIQYF	TGTGCCACCAGCAGAGGTGGGACTTCATTAGCCAAAAACATTCAGTACTTC
few	TRBV3-1	13	TRBJ2-1	NA	CASSQLGIREQFF	TGTGCCAGCAGCCAATTAGGTATACGAGAGCAGTTCTTC
once	TRBV7-2	13	TRBJ2-5	NA	CASSSELQETQYF	TGTGCCAGCAGCTCCGAACTCCAAGAGACCCAGTACTTC
many	TRBV6-6	11	TRBJ1-1	NA	CASRMESEAFF	TGTGCCAGCAGGATGGAATCGGAAGCTTTCTTT
NA	TRBV10-3	12	TRBJ1-2	NA	CAISPQAAGYTF	TGTGCCATCAGCCCCCAGGCTGCTGGCTACACCTTC
NA	TRBV12-3/TRBV12-4	16	TRBJ2-7	TRBD2	CASSLGWASGTGEQYF	TGTGCCAGCAGTTTGGGGTGGGCTAGCGGGACGGGTGAGCAGTACTTC
NA	TRBV30	13	TRBJ2-7	TRBD1	CAFGLGQGLEQYF	TGTGCCTTTGGACTGGGACAGGGACTCGAGCAGTACTTC
few	TRBV7-8	13	TRBJ2-5	NA	CASSSVGGETQYF	TGTGCCAGCAGCTCCGTCGGAGGTGAGACCCAGTACTTC
NA	TRBV3-1	16	TRBJ2-7	TRBD2	CASSQQTSGQSYEQYF	TGTGCCAGCAGCCAACAGACTAGCGGACAATCCTACGAGCAGTACTTC
few	TRBV7-2	15	TRBJ2-7	TRBD2	CASSPTNSGRSEQYF	TGTGCCAGCAGCCCGACCAATAGCGGGAGGTCCGAGCAGTACTTC
NA	TRBV25-1	12	TRBJ2-2	NA	CASSDFSGELFF	TGTGCCAGCAGTGATTTCTCCGGGGAGCTGTTTTTT
NA	TRBV29-1	14	TRBJ2-4	TRBD1	CSVNRAGGTDIQYF	TGCAGCGTCAATCGGGCAGGGGGCACGGACATTCAGTACTTC
NA	TRBV20-1	15	TRBJ2-7	TRBD2	CSASGTSGSPYEQYF	TGCAGTGCTTCCGGGACTAGCGGGAGCCCCTACGAGCAGTACTTC
NA	TRBV29-1	12	TRBJ2-7	NA	CSVAPTGREQYF	TGCAGCGTTGCCCCCACAGGGAGGGAGCAGTACTTC
NA	TRBV3-1	12	TRBJ2-3	NA	CASSLLSGYAYF	TGTGCCAGCAGTCTGTTGTCGGGATACGCGTATTTT
few	TRBV10-3	15	TRBJ1-5	TRBD1	CAISIGQGDNQPQHF	TGTGCCATCAGCATCGGACAGGGAGACAATCAGCCCCAGCATTTT
few	TRBV20-1	16	TRBJ2-7	NA	CSARSPGLRKDYEQYF	TGCAGTGCTAGATCCCCGGGACTCCGAAAGGACTACGAGCAGTACTTC
once	TRBV2	12	TRBJ2-5	TRBD2	CASSILAGSTYF	TGTGCCAGCAGTATACTAGCGGGTTCTACGTACTTC
NA	TRBV20-1	16	TRBJ1-5	TRBD1	CSANTRDRGPNQPQHF	TGCAGTGCCAATACCCGGGACAGGGGCCCAAATCAGCCCCAGCATTTT
few	TRBV4-1	15	TRBJ1-2	NA	CASSPNSGDPYGYTF	TGCGCCAGCAGCCCGAACTCGGGGGACCCCTATGGCTACACCTTC
NA	TRBV5-1	15	TRBJ2-7	TRBD1	CASSPRPDRGYEQYF	TGCGCCAGCAGCCCCCGACCGGACAGGGGCTACGAGCAGTACTTC